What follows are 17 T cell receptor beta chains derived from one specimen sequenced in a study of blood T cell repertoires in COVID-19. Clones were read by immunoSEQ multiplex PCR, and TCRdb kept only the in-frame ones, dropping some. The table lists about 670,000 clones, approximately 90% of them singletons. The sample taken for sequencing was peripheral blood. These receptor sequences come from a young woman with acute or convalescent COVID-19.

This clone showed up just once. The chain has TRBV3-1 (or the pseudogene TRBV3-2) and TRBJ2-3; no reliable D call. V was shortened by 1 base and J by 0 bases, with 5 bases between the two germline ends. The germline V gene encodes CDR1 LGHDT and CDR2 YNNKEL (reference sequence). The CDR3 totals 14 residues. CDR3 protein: CASSQGYSTDTQYF. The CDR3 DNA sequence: TGTGCCAGCAGCCAAGGCTACAGCACAGATACGCAGTATTTT.

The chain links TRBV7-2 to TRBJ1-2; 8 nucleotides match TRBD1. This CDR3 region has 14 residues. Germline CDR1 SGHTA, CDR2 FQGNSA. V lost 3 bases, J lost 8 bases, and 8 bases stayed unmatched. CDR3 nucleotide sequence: TGTGCCAGCAGCTTCGCTCAGGGGGCGAGAGGCTACACCTTC. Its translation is CASSFAQGARGYTF.

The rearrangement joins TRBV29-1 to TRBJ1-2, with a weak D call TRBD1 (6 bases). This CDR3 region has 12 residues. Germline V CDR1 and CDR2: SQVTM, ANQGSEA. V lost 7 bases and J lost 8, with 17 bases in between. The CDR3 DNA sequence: TGCAGCGCGAACCCACAGGGACCCGGCTACACCTTC. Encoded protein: CSANPQGPGYTF. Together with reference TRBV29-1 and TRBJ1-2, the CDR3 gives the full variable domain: SAVISQKPSRDICQRGTSLTIQCQVDSQVTMMFWYRQQPGQSLTLIATANQGSEATYESGFVIDKFPISRPNLTFSTLTVSNMSPEDSSIYLCSANPQGPGYTFGSGTRLTVV.

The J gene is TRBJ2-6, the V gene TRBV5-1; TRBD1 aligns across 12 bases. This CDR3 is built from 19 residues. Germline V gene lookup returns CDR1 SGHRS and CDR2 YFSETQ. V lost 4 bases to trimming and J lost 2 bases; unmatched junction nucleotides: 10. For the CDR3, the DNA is TGCGCCAGCAGCAACCGGGACAGGGGGCGAAGGCCTGGGGCCAACGTCCTGACTTTC. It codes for CASSNRDRGRRPGANVLTF.

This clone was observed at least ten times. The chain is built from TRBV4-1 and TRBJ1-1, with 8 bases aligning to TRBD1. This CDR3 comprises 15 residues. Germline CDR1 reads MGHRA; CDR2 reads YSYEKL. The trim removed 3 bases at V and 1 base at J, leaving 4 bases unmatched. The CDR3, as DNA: TGCGCCAGCAGCCAGAACAGGGGGGGGAACACTGAAGCTTTCTTT. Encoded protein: CASSQNRGGNTEAFF.

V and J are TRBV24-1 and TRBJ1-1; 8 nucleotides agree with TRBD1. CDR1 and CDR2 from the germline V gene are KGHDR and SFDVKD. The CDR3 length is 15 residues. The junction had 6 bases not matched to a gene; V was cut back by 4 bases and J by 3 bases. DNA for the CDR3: TGTGCCACCAGTGACTCGACAGGGGCTGACACTGAAGCTTTCTTT. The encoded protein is CATSDSTGADTEAFF.

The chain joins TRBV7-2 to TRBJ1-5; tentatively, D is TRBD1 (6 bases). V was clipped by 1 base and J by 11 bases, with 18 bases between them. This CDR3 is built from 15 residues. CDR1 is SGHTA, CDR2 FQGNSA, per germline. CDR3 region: CASSLDRGSPLTQHF. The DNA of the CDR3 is TGTGCCAGCAGCTTAGATAGGGGGTCACCGTTGACCCAGCATTTT.

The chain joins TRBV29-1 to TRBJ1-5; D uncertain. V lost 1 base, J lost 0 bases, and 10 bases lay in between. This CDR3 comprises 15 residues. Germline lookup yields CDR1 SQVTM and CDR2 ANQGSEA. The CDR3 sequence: CSVEGSRYSNQPQHF. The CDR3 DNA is TGCAGCGTTGAAGGGTCCCGCTATAGCAATCAGCCCCAGCATTTT.

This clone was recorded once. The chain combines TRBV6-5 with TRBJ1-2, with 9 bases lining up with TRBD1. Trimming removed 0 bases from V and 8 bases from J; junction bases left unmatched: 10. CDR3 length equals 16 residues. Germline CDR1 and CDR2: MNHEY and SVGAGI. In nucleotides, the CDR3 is TGTGCCAGCAGTTACTCAGTACCGGGACAGGGTACGGGCTACACCTTC. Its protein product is CASSYSVPGQGTGYTF.

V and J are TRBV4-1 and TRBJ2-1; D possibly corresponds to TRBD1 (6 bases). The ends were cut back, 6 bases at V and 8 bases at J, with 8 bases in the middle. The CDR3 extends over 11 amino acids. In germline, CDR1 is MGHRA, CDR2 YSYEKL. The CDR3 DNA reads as TGCGCCAGCAGGCAGGGGTATGAGCAGTTCTTC. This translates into CASRQGYEQFF.

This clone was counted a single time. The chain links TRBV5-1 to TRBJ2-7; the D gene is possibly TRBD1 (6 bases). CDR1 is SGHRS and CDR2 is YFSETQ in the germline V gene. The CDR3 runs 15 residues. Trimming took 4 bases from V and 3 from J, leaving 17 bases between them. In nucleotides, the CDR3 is TGCGCCAGCAGCGAAAATACAGGGTACGGCTACGAGCAGTACTTC. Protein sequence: CASSENTGYGYEQYF.

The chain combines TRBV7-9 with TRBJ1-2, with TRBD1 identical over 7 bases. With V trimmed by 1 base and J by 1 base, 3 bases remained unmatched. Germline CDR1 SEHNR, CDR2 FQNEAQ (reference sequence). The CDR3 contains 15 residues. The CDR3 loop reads CASSLVDRFNYGYTF. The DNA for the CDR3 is TGTGCCAGCAGCTTAGTGGACAGGTTTAACTATGGCTACACCTTC.

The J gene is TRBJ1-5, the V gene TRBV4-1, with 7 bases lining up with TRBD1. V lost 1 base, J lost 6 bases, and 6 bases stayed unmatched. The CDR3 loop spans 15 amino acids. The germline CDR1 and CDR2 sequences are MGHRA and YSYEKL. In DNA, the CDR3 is TGCGCCAGCAGCCAAGGGGACAGCTTGGTTCAGCCCCAGCATTTT. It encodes CASSQGDSLVQPQHF.

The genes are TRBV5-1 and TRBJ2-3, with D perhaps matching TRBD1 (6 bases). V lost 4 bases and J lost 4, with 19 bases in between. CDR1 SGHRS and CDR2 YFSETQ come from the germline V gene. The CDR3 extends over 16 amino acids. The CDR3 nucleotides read TGCGCCAGCAGCCCCCGGGAACAGGGATTCTCAGATACGCAGTATTTT. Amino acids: CASSPREQGFSDTQYF.

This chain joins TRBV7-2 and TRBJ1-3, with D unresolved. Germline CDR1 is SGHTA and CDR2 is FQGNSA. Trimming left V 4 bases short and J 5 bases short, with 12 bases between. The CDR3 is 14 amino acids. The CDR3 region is CASSSETHRNTIYF. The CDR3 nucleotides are TGTGCCAGCAGCTCCGAGACACACCGAAACACCATATATTTT. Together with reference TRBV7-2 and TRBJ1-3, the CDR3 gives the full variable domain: GAGVSQSPSNKVTEKGKDVELRCDPISGHTALYWYRQSLGQGLEFLIYFQGNSAPDKSGLPSDRFSAERTGGSVSTLTIQRTQQEDSAVYLCASSSETHRNTIYFGEGSWLTVV.

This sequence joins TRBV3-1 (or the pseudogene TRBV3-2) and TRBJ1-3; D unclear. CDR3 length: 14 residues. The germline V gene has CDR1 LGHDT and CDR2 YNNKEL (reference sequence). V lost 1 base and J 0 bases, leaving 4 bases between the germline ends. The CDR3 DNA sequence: TGTGCCAGCAGCCAAGGGAGCTCTGGAAACACCATATATTTT. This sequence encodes CASSQGSSGNTIYF.

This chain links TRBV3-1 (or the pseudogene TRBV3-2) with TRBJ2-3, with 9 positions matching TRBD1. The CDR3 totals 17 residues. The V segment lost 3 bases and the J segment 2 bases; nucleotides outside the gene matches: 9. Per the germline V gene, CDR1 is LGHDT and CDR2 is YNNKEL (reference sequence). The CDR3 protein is CASSHSPGQGYTDTQYF. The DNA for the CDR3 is TGTGCCAGCAGCCACAGTCCGGGACAGGGATACACAGATACGCAGTATTTT.